This TCR beta chain derives from a study of PD-L1 blockade in urothelial cancer. In the study overall: Blood was analyzed 3 weeks (second dose) and 6 weeks after treatment start. The median T cell count in blood samples was some 150,000.

Libraries were prepared by immunoSEQ multiplex PCR; TCRdb keeps only in-frame clonotypes and omits some of them. The sample yields around 63,000 clones, 81% seen once. The ends were cut back, 3 bases at V and 5 bases at J, with 8 bases in the middle. This CDR3 region has 12 residues. Germline V gives CDR1 SGHNT, CDR2 YYREEE (reference sequence). Time point here: pretreatment peripheral blood. Locally advanced or metastatic urothelial carcinoma affected all patients. This clone came up a few times. The clonotype was recovered from a man between 65 and 79 years old with urothelial cancer. The chain employs TRBV5-4 and TRBJ1-1; D is ambiguous. The sample was PBMCs, taken around atezolizumab (anti-PD-L1) treatment. The CDR3 is CASSSRGTEAFF. CDR3 bases: TGTGCCAGCAGCTCGAGAGGGACTGAAGCTTTCTTT.